Sequencing of this T cell receptor (beta chain) was carried out in a study of beta chain features in type 1 diabetes. Findings and limits, study-wide: Naive, central memory and Treg TCRB repertoires appeared more alike in patients than in healthy donors. The cDNA sequencing approach could over-represent high-TCR-expressing cells.

Between the trimmed V and J ends, which lost 4 bases and 1 base, there was a span of 13 bases. This CDR3 has 15 amino acids. Germline V gene lookup returns CDR1 MDHEN and CDR2 SYDVKM. Turning to this clone: The antigen remains undetermined.

Using CD45RO/CCR7/CD25/CD127/CD95/CD27, CD4+ naive, central memory, regulatory and stem cell-like memory cells were sorted. Purities over 95% were achieved in all sorted populations. Expressed TCRB transcripts got sequenced, as all isolated RNA was reverse transcribed. TCRdb's table, derived via immunoSEQ multiplex PCR, lists solely in-frame clones and lacks some. The repertoire holds 900,000 or so clones, roughly 15% seen once, with 0.023% in the top ten. This sequence originates from a woman between 18 and 29 years old in good health. Source material: naive CD4+ T cells from blood. V gene TRBV28 combines with J gene TRBJ2-5, with D possibly being TRBD2 (5 bases). CDR3 DNA sequence: TGTGCCAGCAGTTCAGCAGCGGCCGGCCAAGAGACCCAGTACTTC. Translated, it gives CASSSAAAGQETQYF.